This is a list of T cell receptor beta chains from one sample in a study of early T cells in non-severe SARS-CoV-2 infection. TCRdb re-called the 5' RACE reads through MiXCR, storing one row per CDR3 protein. The table shows tens of thousands of distinct CDR3 sequences, with over 4.5% occurring only once. Sequencing input: whole blood. These receptors were obtained from an adult who was a healthcare worker with PCR-confirmed SARS-CoV-2 infection or an uninfected control (not recorded which). Each CDR3 is given with its conserved first and last residue. The D gene is left open where the match is weak. Rows give clone size only sometimes, using once, few, many, or a class for an expanded clone.

CDR3 protein	CDR3 DNA	clone size	D gene	V gene	J gene
CASSYGGSTEAFF	TGTGCCAGCAGTTACGGTGGCTCCACTGAAGCTTTCTTT	few	-	TRBV6-6	TRBJ1-1
CASSQFIATNEKLFF	TGTGCCAGCAGCCAATTTATTGCAACTAATGAAAAACTGTTTTTT	-	-	TRBV14	TRBJ1-4
CASSQDWSQAFF	TGTGCCAGCAGCCAGGACTGGTCCCAAGCTTTCTTT	many	-	TRBV6-5	TRBJ1-1
CASSTARPLAGKETQYF	TGTGCCAGCAGTACCGCTCGACCTCTAGCGGGGAAAGAGACCCAGTACTTC	many	TRBD2	TRBV6-2/TRBV6-3	TRBJ2-5
CASSFDLRQGGNEQFF	TGTGCCAGCAGCTTTGATCTGAGACAGGGAGGTAATGAGCAGTTCTTC	many	-	TRBV7-6	TRBJ2-1
CASSLRGRQPQHF	TGTGCCAGCAGTTTGAGGGGGAGGCAGCCCCAGCATTTT	few	-	TRBV27	TRBJ1-5
CSARDGGGSTDTQYF	TGCAGTGCTAGAGATGGGGGGGGTAGCACAGATACGCAGTATTTT	many	TRBD2	TRBV20-1	TRBJ2-3
CASSLAKTVDTDTQYF	TGTGCCAGCAGTCTCGCCAAGACAGTGGACACAGATACGCAGTATTTT	-	-	TRBV7-9	TRBJ2-3
CSVVGGNYGYTF	TGCAGCGTTGTCGGGGGGAACTATGGCTACACCTTC	-	-	TRBV29-1	TRBJ1-2
CASSISALDWSSYEQYF	TGTGCCAGTAGTATATCAGCCCTGGACTGGAGCTCCTACGAGCAGTACTTC	few	-	TRBV19	TRBJ2-7
CASSSMRGRYNEQFF	TGTGCCAGCAGTTCCATGCGGGGGAGATACAATGAGCAGTTCTTC	-	TRBD2	TRBV27	TRBJ2-1
CASSLFPGSYEQYF	TGTGCCAGCAGCTTGTTCCCGGGCTCCTACGAGCAGTACTTC	many	-	TRBV5-6	TRBJ2-7
CASTQGDRNTEAFF	TGTGCCAGCACCCAGGGGGACAGGAACACTGAAGCTTTCTTT	few	TRBD1	TRBV6-1	TRBJ1-1
CASSGGQMGINEQFF	TGTGCCAGCAGTGGGGGACAGATGGGAATCAATGAGCAGTTCTTC	-	TRBD1	TRBV28	TRBJ2-1
CASSSTGADVNYGYTF	TGTGCCAGCAGCTCCACCGGGGCAGACGTCAACTATGGCTACACCTTC	many	-	TRBV7-9	TRBJ1-2
CASSELTGLFGYTF	TGCGCCAGCAGTGAATTGACAGGGTTGTTCGGCTACACCTTC	-	TRBD1	TRBV10-2	TRBJ1-2
CSATEGYTF	TGCAGCGCAACGGAGGGCTACACCTTC	few	-	TRBV29-1	TRBJ1-2
CASSRPHRQGMGQPQHF	TGTGCCAGCAGCAGACCTCACCGACAGGGGATGGGTCAGCCCCAGCATTTT	many	TRBD1	TRBV6-5	TRBJ1-5
CASSLGDRGEEQYF	TGCGCCAGCAGCTTGGGGGACAGGGGAGAGGAGCAGTACTTC	-	TRBD1	TRBV5-1	TRBJ2-7
CASSNKGGSGANVLTF	TGTGCCAGTAGTAACAAAGGGGGCAGTGGGGCCAACGTCCTGACTTTC	many	TRBD1	TRBV19	TRBJ2-6
CASSFGGSGGNTIYF	TGTGCCAGCAGTTTTGGGGGAAGCGGTGGAAACACCATATATTTT	-	-	TRBV12-3/TRBV12-4	TRBJ1-3
CASSVERGEIRTDTQYF	TGCGCCAGCAGTGTCGAAAGGGGGGAGATACGCACAGATACGCAGTATTTT	once	-	TRBV10-2	TRBJ2-3
CASSLAGGGSPLHF	TGTGCCAGCAGTTTAGCAGGGGGGGGTTCACCCCTCCACTTT	many	TRBD1	TRBV28	TRBJ1-6
CASSQKTGAGANVLTF	TGCGCCAGCAGCCAGAAGACAGGGGCAGGGGCCAACGTCCTGACTTTC	few	TRBD1	TRBV4-3	TRBJ2-6
CSVEERGPDTQYF	TGCAGCGTTGAAGAAAGGGGGCCAGATACGCAGTATTTT	many	TRBD1	TRBV29-1	TRBJ2-3
CASSPRGRVEYF	TGTGCCAGCAGCCCTCGCGGGAGGGTGGAGTACTTC	-	TRBD2	TRBV6-6	TRBJ2-7
CASSQDRGAEKTDTQYF	TGCGCCAGCAGCCAAGATCGGGGCGCAGAGAAGACAGATACGCAGTATTTT	many	-	TRBV4-1	TRBJ2-3
CASSPPLGTGNYGYTF	TGCGCCAGCAGCCCGCCGCTAGGCACAGGGAACTATGGCTACACCTTC	many	-	TRBV5-1	TRBJ1-2
CASSFNRAVNTEAFF	TGTGCCAGCAGTTTTAACAGGGCTGTGAACACTGAAGCTTTCTTT	-	-	TRBV12-3/TRBV12-4	TRBJ1-1
CASSPGVTSEVYGYTF	TGTGCCAGCTCACCAGGGGTGACCTCCGAGGTGTATGGCTACACCTTC	-	-	TRBV18	TRBJ1-2
CSARAERFLPNYGYTF	TGCAGTGCTAGAGCAGAACGGTTTCTGCCTAACTATGGCTACACCTTC	-	-	TRBV20-1	TRBJ1-2
CSVYRDGYTF	TGCAGCGTATACAGGGATGGCTACACCTTC	many	-	TRBV29-1	TRBJ1-2
CASSPAFGQDTGELFF	TGTGCCAGCAGCCCTGCATTTGGACAGGACACCGGGGAGCTGTTTTTT	medium-sized	TRBD1	TRBV7-6	TRBJ2-2
CASRWDRGGTEAFF	TGTGCCAGCAGATGGGACAGGGGGGGCACTGAAGCTTTCTTT	-	TRBD1	TRBV12-3/TRBV12-4	TRBJ1-1
CSVEQDTNTEAFF	TGCAGCGTTGAGCAGGACACGAACACTGAAGCTTTCTTT	-	-	TRBV29-1	TRBJ1-1
CASSRTGATYNEQFF	TGTGCCAGCAGCCGTACGGGGGCCACCTACAATGAGCAGTTCTTC	many	-	TRBV5-5	TRBJ2-1
CASRVGRPNTGELFF	TGTGCCAGCAGGGTGGGACGGCCGAACACCGGGGAGCTGTTTTTT	few	-	TRBV11-1	TRBJ2-2
CASSPDGAYNEQFF	TGTGCCAGCAGCCCTGACGGAGCCTACAATGAGCAGTTCTTC	many	-	TRBV13	TRBJ2-1
CASSSTGLGNTEAFF	TGTGCCAGCAGTTCTACAGGGCTCGGGAACACTGAAGCTTTCTTT	-	-	TRBV6-2/TRBV6-3	TRBJ1-1
CASSSTLTQYF	TGTGCCAGCAGTTCAACCCTTACGCAGTATTTT	medium-sized	-	TRBV6-2/TRBV6-3	TRBJ2-3
CASKSGPGPGTGELFF	TGCGCCAGCAAGTCCGGACCGGGACCGGGCACCGGGGAGCTGTTTTTT	-	-	TRBV5-1	TRBJ2-2
CASSPTASNEKLFF	TGTGCCAGCAGCCCGACAGCCTCTAATGAAAAACTGTTTTTT	few	-	TRBV7-2	TRBJ1-4
CASRAGLPSREQYF	TGTGCCAGTCGGGCCGGACTCCCTTCGCGCGAGCAGTACTTC	-	-	TRBV6-2/TRBV6-3	TRBJ2-7
CASSLRQGRTEAFF	TGTGCCAGCAGCTTACGACAGGGGCGGACTGAAGCTTTCTTT	many	TRBD1	TRBV7-2	TRBJ1-1
CSARSTSGGAYEQYF	TGCAGTGCTAGATCGACTAGCGGGGGGGCCTACGAGCAGTACTTC	few	TRBD2	TRBV20-1	TRBJ2-7
CAIGFQGGGPAEQYF	TGTGCCATCGGGTTTCAGGGAGGGGGCCCCGCCGAGCAGTACTTC	few	-	TRBV10-3	TRBJ2-7
CASHFEGRGYTF	TGTGCCAGTCACTTTGAGGGCCGGGGCTACACCTTC	many	-	TRBV12-3/TRBV12-4	TRBJ1-2
CASSLAGVGDYGYTF	TGTGCCAGCAGCTTAGCGGGGGTCGGAGACTATGGCTACACCTTC	-	-	TRBV5-6	TRBJ1-2
CASSEMVVETQYF	TGTGCCAGCAGTGAGATGGTGGTGGAGACCCAGTACTTC	many	-	TRBV12-3/TRBV12-4	TRBJ2-5
CSARDQRTAVEQYF	TGCAGTGCTAGAGATCAGCGGACGGCCGTCGAGCAGTACTTC	many	-	TRBV20-1	TRBJ2-7
CASSDSGGTEAFF	TGTGCCAGCAGTGACTCTGGCGGCACTGAAGCTTTCTTT	many	-	TRBV6-4	TRBJ1-1
CASSSGLAGIDEQFF	TGTGCCAGCAGCTCAGGACTAGCGGGGATCGATGAGCAGTTCTTC	-	TRBD2	TRBV5-4	TRBJ2-1
CASIGYNEQFF	TGTGCCAGCATTGGGTACAATGAGCAGTTCTTC	few	-	TRBV2	TRBJ2-1